This TCR beta chain was found in a study of T cell responses to AZD1222 COVID-19 vaccine. The CDR3 has 13 amino acids. Trimming shortened V by 4 bases and J by 3 bases, and 9 bases separated the two germline ends. Per the germline V gene, CDR1 is MNHEY and CDR2 is SVGEGT. Sequenced by immunoSEQ multiplex PCR; TCRdb stores in-frame clones only, minus some. In the table there are about 84,000 clones, around 91% of which are singletons. This chain joins TRBV6-2 or TRBV6-3 and TRBJ2-5; perhaps TRBD1 as D (6 bases). This TCR was recovered from an adult in good health. The sample was peripheral blood, taken on day 0 of AZD1222 vaccination. CDR3 amino acids: CASSSHREETQYF. CDR3 nucleotides: TGTGCCAGCAGTTCCCACAGGGAAGAGACCCAGTACTTC.